This T cell receptor beta chain was captured by sequencing in a study of T cell responses to AZD1222 COVID-19 vaccine. Study-level points and caveats: In the spike-specific TCR repertoire, nearly half reportedly target unmutated variant regions. It should be noted that donors were predominantly white British and more often female, and clonal diversity was possibly underestimated. Just 5 to 7 AZD1222 recipients tested seropositive at baseline.

The repertoire was sequenced with immunoSEQ multiplex PCR; TCRdb's copy has only in-frame clones and lacks some. The sample lists about 50,000 clones, approximately 85% seen once, with approximately 20% in the top ten. Turning to this clone: Its cognate antigen is unknown.

This clonotype was obtained from an adult in good health. Sequenced here: peripheral blood, sampled on day 0 of MenACWY control vaccination.

CDR3 DNA: TGTGCCTGGAGCCCCGGACGGGAGCTCAGTGAGCAGTTCTTC. This encodes CAWSPGRELSEQFF. V gene TRBV30 combines with J gene TRBJ2-1; the D gene is possibly TRBD2 (6 bases). CDR1 is GTSNPN and CDR2 is SVGIG in the germline V gene (reference sequence). This CDR3 region has 14 residues. Trimming stripped 3 bases from V and 9 bases from J, with 18 bases between.